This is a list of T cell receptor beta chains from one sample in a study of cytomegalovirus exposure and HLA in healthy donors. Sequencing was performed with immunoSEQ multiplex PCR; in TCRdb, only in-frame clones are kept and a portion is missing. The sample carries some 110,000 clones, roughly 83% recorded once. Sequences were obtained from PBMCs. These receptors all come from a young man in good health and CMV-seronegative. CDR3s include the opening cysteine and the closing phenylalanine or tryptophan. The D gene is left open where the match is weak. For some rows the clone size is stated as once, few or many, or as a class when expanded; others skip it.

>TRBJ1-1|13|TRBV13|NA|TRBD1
CASSLWDRDEAFF
TGTGCCAGCAGCCTATGGGACAGGGATGAAGCTTTCTTT
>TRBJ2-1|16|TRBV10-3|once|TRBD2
CAISESMAGDYNEQFF
TGTGCCATCAGTGAGTCGATGGCGGGAGATTACAATGAGCAGTTCTTC
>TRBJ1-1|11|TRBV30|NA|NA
CAWTHGTEAFF
TGTGCCTGGACCCACGGTACTGAAGCTTTCTTT
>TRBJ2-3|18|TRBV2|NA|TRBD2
CASSGGLAGYPAGDTQYF
TGTGCCAGCTCTGGGGGACTAGCGGGGTACCCGGCGGGTGATACGCAGTATTTT
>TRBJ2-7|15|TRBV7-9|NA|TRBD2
CASSSGTSGGHEQYF
TGTGCCAGCAGCTCCGGGACTAGCGGGGGGCACGAGCAGTACTTC
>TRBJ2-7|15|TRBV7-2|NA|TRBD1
CASSYRTGGSHEQYF
TGTGCCAGCAGCTACCGAACAGGGGGCTCCCACGAGCAGTACTTC
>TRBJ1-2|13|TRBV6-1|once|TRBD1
CASSGGQGTGYTF
TGTGCCAGCAGTGGGGGACAGGGGACTGGCTACACCTTC
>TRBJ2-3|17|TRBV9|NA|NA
CASSDPGTGSPTDTQYF
TGTGCCAGCAGCGATCCCGGGACTGGGTCCCCCACAGATACGCAGTATTTT
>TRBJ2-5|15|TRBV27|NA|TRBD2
CASSFQAGYQETQYF
TGTGCCAGCAGTTTTCAAGCGGGGTACCAAGAGACCCAGTACTTC
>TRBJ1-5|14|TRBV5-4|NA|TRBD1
CASSLQGIDQPQHF
TGTGCCAGCAGCTTACAGGGGATTGATCAGCCCCAGCATTTT
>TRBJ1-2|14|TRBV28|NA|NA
CASTARVGNYGYTF
TGTGCCAGCACCGCCCGGGTAGGCAACTATGGCTACACCTTC
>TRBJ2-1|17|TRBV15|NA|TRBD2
CATSRDRLAGGYNEQFF
TGTGCCACCAGCAGAGATAGGCTAGCGGGGGGATACAATGAGCAGTTCTTC
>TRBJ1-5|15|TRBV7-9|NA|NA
CASSNHRDSNQPQHF
TGTGCCAGCAGCAATCACAGAGATAGCAATCAGCCCCAGCATTTT
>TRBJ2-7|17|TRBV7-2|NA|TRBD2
CASSSDGGRGGRNEQYF
TGTGCCAGCAGCTCCGACGGTGGGCGGGGGGGCCGGAACGAGCAGTACTTC
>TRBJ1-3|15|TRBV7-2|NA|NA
CASSLAGRSGNTIYF
TGTGCCAGCAGCTTAGCGGGGAGATCTGGAAACACCATATATTTT
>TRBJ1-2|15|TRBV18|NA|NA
CASSPDEDFDYGYTF
TGTGCCAGCTCACCGGACGAGGACTTTGACTATGGCTACACCTTC
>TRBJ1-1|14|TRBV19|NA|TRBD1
CAARQTGSDTEAFF
TGTGCCGCCCGACAGACAGGGTCGGACACTGAAGCTTTCTTT
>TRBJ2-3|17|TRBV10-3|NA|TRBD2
CAISYETSGTITDTQYF
TGTGCCATCAGCTACGAAACTAGCGGGACGATCACAGATACGCAGTATTTT
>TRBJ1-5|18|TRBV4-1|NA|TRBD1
CASSRLPGQGALDQPQHF
TGCGCCAGCAGCCGACTTCCGGGACAGGGGGCGCTGGATCAGCCCCAGCATTTT
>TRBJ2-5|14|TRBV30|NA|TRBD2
CAWSVLGGQETQYF
TGTGCCTGGAGTGTACTGGGGGGGCAAGAGACCCAGTACTTC
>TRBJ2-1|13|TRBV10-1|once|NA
CATNPGRANEQFF
TGCGCCACCAATCCGGGCAGGGCCAATGAGCAGTTCTTC
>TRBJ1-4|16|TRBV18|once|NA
CASSHLTVATNEKLFF
TGTGCCAGCTCACATTTGACAGTCGCAACTAATGAAAAACTGTTTTTT
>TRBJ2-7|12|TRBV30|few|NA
CAWTPNREEQYF
TGTGCCTGGACCCCAAACAGGGAAGAGCAGTACTTC
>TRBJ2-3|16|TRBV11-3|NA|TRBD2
CASSLLSGGSTDTQYF
TGTGCCAGCAGCTTACTCAGCGGGGGGAGCACAGATACGCAGTATTTT
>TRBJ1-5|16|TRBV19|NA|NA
CASTPGIADSNQPQHF
TGTGCCAGTACCCCGGGTATAGCTGATAGCAATCAGCCCCAGCATTTT
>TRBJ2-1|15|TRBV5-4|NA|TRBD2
CASSAIAGGRNEQFF
TGTGCCAGCAGCGCAATAGCGGGGGGGCGGAATGAGCAGTTCTTC
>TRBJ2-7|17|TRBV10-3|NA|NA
CAISDKMAGIVSYEQYF
TGTGCCATCAGTGATAAAATGGCAGGGATCGTTTCCTACGAGCAGTACTTC
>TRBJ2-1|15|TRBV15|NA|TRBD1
CATSLDRGRGDEQFF
TGTGCCACCAGTCTAGACAGGGGGCGGGGGGATGAGCAGTTCTTC
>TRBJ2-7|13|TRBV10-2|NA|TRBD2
CASSGTKFYEQYF
TGCGCCAGCAGCGGGACTAAATTCTACGAGCAGTACTTC
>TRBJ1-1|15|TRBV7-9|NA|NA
CASSLAGGGNTEAFF
TGTGCCAGCAGCTTAGCTGGGGGAGGGAACACTGAAGCTTTCTTT
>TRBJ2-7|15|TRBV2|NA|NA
CASMIDRSGSYEQYF
TGTGCCAGTATGATTGACAGGTCCGGGTCCTACGAGCAGTACTTC
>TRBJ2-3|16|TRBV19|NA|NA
CASRPRGGSNTDTQYF
TGTGCCAGCCGGCCCCGAGGAGGCTCTAACACAGATACGCAGTATTTT
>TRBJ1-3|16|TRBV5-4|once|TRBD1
CASSLGSDRARNTIYF
TGTGCCAGCAGCTTGGGCTCGGACAGGGCCAGAAACACCATATATTTT
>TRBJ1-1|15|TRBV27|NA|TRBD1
CASSALGQGNTEAFF
TGTGCCAGCAGTGCCCTGGGACAGGGGAACACTGAAGCTTTCTTT
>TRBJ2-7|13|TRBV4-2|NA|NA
CASSQDTGSEQYF
TGTGCCAGCAGCCAAGATACCGGGAGCGAGCAGTACTTC
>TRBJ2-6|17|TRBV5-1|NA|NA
CASSLVASPSGANVLTF
TGCGCCAGCAGCTTGGTGGCCAGTCCCTCTGGGGCCAACGTCCTGACTTTC
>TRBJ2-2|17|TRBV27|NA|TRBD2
CASSPTPGLAGLWELFF
TGTGCCAGCAGTCCTACTCCGGGACTAGCGGGATTGTGGGAGCTGTTTTTT